The clone carrying this T cell receptor beta chain was seen once. The CDR3 sequence is 15 residues long. The V gene end was trimmed by 3 bases and the J gene end by 10 bases; junction bases not matched to a gene: 12. From germline, CDR1 is MGHRA and CDR2 YSYEKL. Clinical history reported by participants formed the basis on which cohorts were assigned. The sample originates from a study of blood T cell repertoires in COVID-19. Overall study: T cells, B-cell-depleted T cells, or PBMCs supplied cDNA or gDNA.

Per the authors' pipeline: Researchers report that nucleated cell counts were estimated from reference gene primer amplification. Profiling relied on immunoSEQ multiplex PCR, and the TCRdb table lists in-frame clones only, not all of them. V and J calls and clone size follow that table, whereas D and trimming were derived from the DNA. The data contain about 210,000 clones, 80% to 90% of them seen just once; the ten biggest clones take up around 8.8%. V gene TRBV4-1 combines with J gene TRBJ2-5, with TRBD2 matching over 9 bases. Material: PBMCs or T cells enriched from blood (not recorded which). The sequence derives from a man in his forties who had recovered from COVID-19. The CDR3 nucleotides are TGCGCCAGCAGCCATTCTAGCGGGGACCGGGATGGCCAGTACTTC. It codes for CASSHSSGDRDGQYF.